The 20 T cell receptor beta chains in this list originate from one sample, sequenced in a study of T cells in Graves' hyperthyroidism and ophthalmopathy. The CDR3 regions of TCR beta were amplified from RNA transcripts. The HTBI set primed first-round TCR CDR3 RT-PCR. TCRdb passed the multiplex PCR reads through MiXCR, listing each CDR3 protein once. The sample consists of hundreds of thousands of distinct CDR3 sequences, roughly 40% of them appearing once. The sequenced sample consisted of blood. Receptor source: a man aged 18 to 35 with Graves' hyperthyroidism.

The rearrangement uses TRBV5-1 and TRBJ1-1, with D perhaps TRBD1 (5 bases). Trimming took 0 bases from V and 1 from J, leaving 10 bases between them. The germline CDR1 and CDR2 sequences are SGHRS and YFSETQ. There are 15 residues in the CDR3. This CDR3 reads CASSLERGTNTEAFF. CDR3 DNA sequence: TGCGCCAGCAGCTTGGAGAGAGGGACGAACACTGAAGCTTTCTTT.

The chain combines TRBV7-2 with TRBJ1-1; D perhaps matches TRBD1 (5 bases). V gave up 1 base and J gave up 2 bases, with 11 bases separating them. The CDR3 totals 15 residues. Germline V CDR1 and CDR2: SGHTA, FQGNSA. The CDR3 loop reads CASSLVGAPNTEAFF. CDR3 coding DNA: TGTGCCAGCAGCTTAGTTGGGGCACCCAACACTGAAGCTTTCTTT.

This clonotype came up many times. The gene calls are TRBV20-1 and TRBJ2-5; D tentatively fits TRBD1 or TRBD2 (5 bases each). The CDR3 has 12 residues. Trimming left V 5 bases short and J 3 bases short, with 10 bases between. Germline CDR1 DFQATT, CDR2 SNEGSKA (reference sequence). CDR3 residues: CSAGDGEETQYF. Written as DNA, the CDR3 is TGCAGTGCTGGGGACGGGGAAGAGACCCAGTACTTC.

The V gene is TRBV11-3, the J gene TRBJ2-7; D may be TRBD1 or TRBD2 (5 bases each). Trimming removed 3 bases from V and 2 bases from J, with 17 bases in between. This CDR3 comprises 16 residues. Germline V lookup: CDR1 SGHNT, CDR2 YENEEA. This CDR3 is CASSLYGTQAPYEQYF. The CDR3 nucleotides read TGTGCCAGCAGCTTGTACGGGACGCAGGCCCCCTACGAGCAGTACTTC.

This clonotype came up many times. V and J are TRBV12-3 or TRBV12-4 and TRBJ1-5; 9 nucleotides match TRBD1. CDR3 length: 14 amino acids. V was clipped by 3 bases and J by 10 bases; unmatched bases: 7. The CDR3 here is CASSLGTGRVPQHF. The DNA of the CDR3 is TGTGCCAGCAGTTTGGGGACAGGGCGTGTACCCCAGCATTTT.

Notes on this clonotype: A clone one base away is much larger, so this may be a read error. The chain joins TRBV5-1 to TRBJ2-6; possible D gene TRBD1, 6 bases. Germline V lookup: CDR1 SGHRS, CDR2 YFSETQ. The CDR3 has 15 amino acids. The CDR3 is CASSRQASGANVLTF. The CDR3 region has the DNA TGTGCCAGCAGCCGACAGGCCTCTGGGGCCAACGTCCTGACTTTC.

The chain joins TRBV20-1 to TRBJ1-5; D unresolved. V dropped 4 bases and J dropped 5 bases, with 15 bases sitting between them. The CDR3 has 14 amino acids. CDR1 and CDR2 from the germline V gene are DFQATT and SNEGSKA (reference sequence). In DNA, the CDR3 is TGCAGTGCTAATAAAGGCGGCAGTCATCAGCCCCAGCATTTT. The encoded protein is CSANKGGSHQPQHF.

The chain joins TRBV20-1 to TRBJ1-1; D might be TRBD1 (5 bases). CDR1 DFQATT and CDR2 SNEGSKA come from the germline V gene (reference sequence). The ends were cut back, 8 bases at V and 0 bases at J, with 10 bases in the middle. This CDR3 has 12 amino acids. The CDR3 region is CSLGQMNTEAFF. CDR3 DNA: TGCAGTTTGGGGCAAATGAACACTGAAGCTTTCTTT.

Turning to this clonotype: This may be a read error, as it is one base from a much larger clone. CDR3 sequence reads: CASRATGGFYEQYF. CDR3 DNA: TGTGCCAGCAGGGCAACAGGGGGCTTCTACGAGCAGTACTTC. The chain employs TRBV2 and TRBJ2-7; 9 bases are shared with TRBD1. Germline V gives CDR1 SNHLY, CDR2 FYNNEI. V dropped 6 bases and J dropped 3; count of bases not matched to a gene: 6. The CDR3 covers 14 residues.

This clonotype appeared many times. The J gene is TRBJ2-7, the V gene TRBV9; D possibly uses TRBD1 or TRBD2 (5 bases each). The CDR3 runs to 14 residues. V gave up 0 bases and J gave up 2 bases, with 9 bases separating them. Germline V lookup: CDR1 SGDLS, CDR2 YYNGEE. The CDR3 here is CASSVDGATYEQYF. CDR3 in DNA: TGTGCCAGCAGCGTAGACGGGGCAACCTACGAGCAGTACTTC.

V gene TRBV20-1 combines with J gene TRBJ2-7; D might be TRBD1 (6 bases). CDR1 is DFQATT, CDR2 SNEGSKA, per germline (reference sequence). Trimming cost V 5 bases and J 5 bases, with 22 bases left between them. CDR3 length: 15 amino acids. The CDR3 DNA reads as TGCAGTGCTTATCTCGAAAGGGAAGACAGGAACGAGCAGTACTTC. It yields the protein CSAYLEREDRNEQYF.

This clonotype was detected only once. The chain recombines TRBV7-2 with TRBJ2-7, with 10 positions matching TRBD2. Trimming at V came to 1 base and at J to 7 bases, leaving 13 bases not matched to a gene. The V gene's germline CDR1 is SGHTA and CDR2 FQGNSA. CDR3 size: 17 residues. CDR3 sequence reads: CASSLEDRASGGGEQYF. The CDR3 region has the DNA TGTGCCAGCAGCTTAGAGGACCGAGCTAGCGGGGGAGGAGAGCAGTACTTC.

This sequence joins TRBV20-1 and TRBJ1-6, with D perhaps matching TRBD1 (5 bases). The germline V gene encodes CDR1 DFQATT and CDR2 SNEGSKA (reference sequence). V dropped 3 bases and J dropped 5 bases, with 11 bases sitting between them. CDR3 size: 14 residues. Here the CDR3 DNA reads TGCAGTGCTAGGGTACTGGGGGATAATTCACCCCTCCACTTT. Residues: CSARVLGDNSPLHF.

This clonotype has a handful of counts. The V and J genes are TRBV29-1 and TRBJ2-5, with 8 bases fitting TRBD2. The CDR3 runs 13 residues. Germline V gene data show CDR1 as SQVTM and CDR2 as ANQGSEA. CDR3: CTQGGGHQETQYF. The CDR3 DNA follows: TGCACCCAGGGCGGGGGGCACCAAGAGACCCAGTACTTC.

The rearrangement uses TRBV11-1 and TRBJ2-2; D tentatively reads TRBD1 or TRBD2 (6 bases each). The V gene lost 5 bases and the J gene lost 7 bases, with 20 bases spanning the gap. The germline V gene encodes CDR1 SGHAT and CDR2 FQDESV (reference sequence). This CDR3 is 16 amino acids long. The CDR3 is CASSPGAGRAIGELFF. CDR3 DNA sequence: TGTGCCAGCAGCCCGGGGGCTGGCAGGGCGATCGGGGAGCTGTTTTTT.

This clonotype was detected only a few times. The chain combines TRBV6-5 with TRBJ2-2; D call uncertain. Germline assignment: CDR1 MNHEY and CDR2 SVGAGI. The V end was cut by 5 bases, the J end by 8 bases, with 12 bases between. There are 13 residues in the CDR3. The CDR3 DNA reads TGTGCCAGCAGTGAAAGAAGGGATGGGGAGCTGTTTTTT. This gives the protein CASSERRDGELFF.

At least ten counts were recorded for this clonotype. This chain connects TRBV29-1 to TRBJ1-4; maybe TRBD1 (5 bases). Per germline, CDR1 SQVTM and CDR2 ANQGSEA. CDR3 size: 12 residues. Trimming removed 6 bases from V and 7 bases from J, with 12 bases in between. This CDR3 is CSVGDGGEKLFF. CDR3 nucleotide sequence: TGCAGCGTAGGGGACGGAGGTGAAAAACTGTTTTTT.

Note on this clonotype: The CDR3 does not close with the conserved phenylalanine or tryptophan, likely indicating a read error. The DNA is left out, because the CDR3 cannot be placed on it with certainty; the CDR3 is given as TCRdb lists it. The chain uses TRBV15 and TRBJ1-1. Germline V CDR1 and CDR2: LNHNV, YYDKDF (reference sequence). The CDR3 adds up to 8 amino acids, both ends counted. This CDR3 is CATSRAPS.

The chain couples TRBV20-1 to TRBJ2-7; 9 positions match TRBD2. CDR1 is DFQATT and CDR2 is SNEGSKA in the germline V gene (reference sequence). The V and J ends lost 4 bases and 2 bases, in that order; junction bases with no gene match: 6. This CDR3 is built from 14 residues. In DNA form, the CDR3 reads TGCAGTGCTACCCGAAGCGGGAGGACCTACGAGCAGTACTTC. Amino acid sequence: CSATRSGRTYEQYF.

This clonotype was seen ten or more times. The V and J genes are TRBV28 and TRBJ2-6; no definite D call. The CDR3 is made up of 15 amino acids. The germline V and J ends were trimmed by 3 bases and 1 base, with 7 bases remaining between them. Germline V gene sequence: CDR1 MDHEN, CDR2 SYDVKM. Written as DNA, the CDR3 is TGTGCCAGCAGTTTGACACCTTCTGGGGCCAACGTCCTGACTTTC. It is translated as CASSLTPSGANVLTF.